This T cell receptor beta chain was identified during a study of blood T cell repertoires in COVID-19 (TCRdb year 2020). About the study as a whole: The collaborator samples originated in the United States, Italy and Spain and spanned the acute and convalescent phases of COVID-19. The samples were drawn from two sources: the first 160 participants of the ongoing ImmuneRACE study, and about 1,300 subjects contributed by 6 global collaborators. HLA class I and class II types, where available, came from metadata supplied by the sample provider rather than from assay-based typing. Sample metadata almost always included a de-identified subject ID, COVID-19 status, age in years and sex. The material from the prospective study consisted of cDNA or gDNA derived from T cells, B-cell-depleted T cells, or PBMCs. The repertoires were released in a freely available public database meant as a resource for research on the immune response to SARS-CoV-2. Deeply sampled blood TCRbeta repertoires from subjects exposed to, actively infected with, or recovered from COVID-19 were included in the dataset.

TCRbeta CDR3 regions were amplified from genomic DNA using the immunoSEQ Assay, a bias-controlled multiplex PCR. Processing in the source paper ran as follows. The number of nucleated cells in each sample was estimated by amplification of reference gene primers within the assay. To quantify the absolute abundance of each unique TCRbeta CDR3 rearrangement, sequence reads were collapsed and filtered. For each sample, productive Simpson clonality was calculated as the square root of Simpson's diversity index over productive rearrangements. This is the immuneACCESS table as TCRdb keeps it, with only in-frame sequences that have V and J called. A part of the clones is gone; compared with another copy, unresolved V genes explain less than half, and the rest is unexplained. V, J and clone size reflect that table, while D and trimming were determined from the DNA. The sample table shows hundreds of thousands of clones, and 90% to 95% are seen once. The ten largest clonotypes hold approximately 3.5% of the sample.

A note on this clone: The antigen it recognizes is unknown. No per-base quality is available; no much larger clone lies one base away.

Overall study results and their limits: The quantity of clinical and demographic metadata differed by source and by participant and was supplied without curation.

The germline V and J ends show losses of 6 bases and 9 bases respectively, and no gene match explains 10 bases of the junction. The CDR3 spans 13 residues, from the cysteine through the phenylalanine. Only CDR3 DNA is held: 39 bases, read in frame from base 1. CDR1 and CDR2 were assigned from the germline V gene as SGHNT and YENEEA. Samples from volunteer blood donors who had recovered from COVID-19 were contributed by a second Seattle source. Each collaborating institution followed its own protocols to collect whole blood in K2EDTA tubes. For TCRbeta analysis, collaborator samples were shipped as frozen whole blood, as isolated PBMCs, or as DNA extracted from either sample type.

The source of this sequence is a woman between 18 and 29 years old who had recovered from COVID-19. The sample comprised peripheral blood. The rearrangement combines TRBV11-3 with TRBJ2-5; the central 7 bases match TRBD2. The CDR3 in this case is CASSRDYRVAQYF. The DNA sequence reads TGTGCCAGCAGTCGGGACTACCGAGTGGCCCAGTACTTC.